The clone carrying this TCR beta chain was counted only a few times. This sample is drawn from a study of blood T cells in healthy people across ages. Combining a sample-barcoded 5' primer with a J-beta primer mix, a second PCR ran for roughly 6 to 11 cycles. TCRdb reanalysed the 5' RACE reads using MiXCR and keeps one entry per CDR3 protein. The table lists about 1.8 million distinct CDR3 sequences, around half of them singletons. The CDR3 is 16 amino acids. Germline-derived CDR1 and CDR2 are SGHAT and FQNNGV. The V segment lost 6 bases and the J segment 9 bases; nucleotides outside the gene matches: 12.

The origin of this receptor is a middle-aged woman in good health. The sample was blood. V is TRBV11-2 and J is TRBJ2-1; 12 bases agree with TRBD1. The CDR3 sequence is CASRPAGTGGSSEQFF. The DNA for the CDR3 is TGTGCCAGCAGACCCGCCGGGACAGGGGGCTCATCTGAGCAGTTCTTC.